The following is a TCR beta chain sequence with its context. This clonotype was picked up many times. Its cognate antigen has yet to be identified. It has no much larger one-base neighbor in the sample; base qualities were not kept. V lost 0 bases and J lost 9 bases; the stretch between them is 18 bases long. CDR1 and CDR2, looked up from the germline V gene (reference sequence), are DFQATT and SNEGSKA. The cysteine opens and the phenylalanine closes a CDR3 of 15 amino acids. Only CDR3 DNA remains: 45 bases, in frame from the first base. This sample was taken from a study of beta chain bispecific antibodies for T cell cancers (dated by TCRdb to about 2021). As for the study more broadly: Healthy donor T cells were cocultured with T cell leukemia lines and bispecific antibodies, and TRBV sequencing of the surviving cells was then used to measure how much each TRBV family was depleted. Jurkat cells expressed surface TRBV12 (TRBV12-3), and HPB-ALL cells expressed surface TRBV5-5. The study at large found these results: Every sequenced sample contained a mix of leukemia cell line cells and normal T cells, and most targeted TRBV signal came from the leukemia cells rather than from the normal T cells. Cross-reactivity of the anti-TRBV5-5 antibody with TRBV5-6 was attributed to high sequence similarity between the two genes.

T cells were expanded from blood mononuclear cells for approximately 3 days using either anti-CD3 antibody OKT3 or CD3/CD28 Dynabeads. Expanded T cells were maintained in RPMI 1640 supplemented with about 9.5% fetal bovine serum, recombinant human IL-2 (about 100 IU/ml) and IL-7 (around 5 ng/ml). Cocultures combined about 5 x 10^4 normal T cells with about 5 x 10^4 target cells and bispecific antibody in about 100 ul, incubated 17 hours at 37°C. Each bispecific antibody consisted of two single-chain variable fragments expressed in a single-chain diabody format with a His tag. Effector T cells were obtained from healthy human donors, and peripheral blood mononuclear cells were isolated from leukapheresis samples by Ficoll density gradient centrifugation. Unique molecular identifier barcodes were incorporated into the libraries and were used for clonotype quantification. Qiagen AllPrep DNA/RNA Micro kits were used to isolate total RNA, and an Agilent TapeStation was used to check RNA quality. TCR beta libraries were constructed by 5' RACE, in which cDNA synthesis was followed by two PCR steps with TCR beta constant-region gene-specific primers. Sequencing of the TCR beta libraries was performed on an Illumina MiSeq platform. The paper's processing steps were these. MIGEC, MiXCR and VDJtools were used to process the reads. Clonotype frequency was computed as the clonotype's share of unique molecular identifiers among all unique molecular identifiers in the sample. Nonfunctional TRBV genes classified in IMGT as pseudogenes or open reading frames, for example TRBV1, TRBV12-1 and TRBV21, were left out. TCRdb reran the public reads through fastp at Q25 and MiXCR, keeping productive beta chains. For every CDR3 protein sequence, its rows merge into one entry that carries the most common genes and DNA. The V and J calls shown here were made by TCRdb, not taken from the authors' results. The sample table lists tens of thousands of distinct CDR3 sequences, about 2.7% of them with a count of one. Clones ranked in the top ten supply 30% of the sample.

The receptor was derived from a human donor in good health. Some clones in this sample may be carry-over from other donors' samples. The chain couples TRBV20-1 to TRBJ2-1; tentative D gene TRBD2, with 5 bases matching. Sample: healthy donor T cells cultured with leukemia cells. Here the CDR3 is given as CSARDAAGSELEQFF. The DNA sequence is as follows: TGCAGTGCTAGAGACGCGGCGGGTAGTGAGCTTGAGCAGTTCTTC.